A selection of T cell receptor beta chains follows, all from one sample in a study of T-cell memory formation after mild COVID-19. Each CDR3 protein gets one entry after TCRdb re-called the 5' RACE reads with MiXCR. The table has about 390,000 distinct CDR3 sequences, about 15% seen once. The specimen sequenced was PBMCs or a T cell subset sorted from them (not recorded which). The receptors here all came from a man aged 18 to 29 who had mild COVID-19 (a few samples of this study predate the infection). Cell type and time point are not known. Each CDR3 is given with its conserved first and last residue. Each record gives: D gene, J gene, clone size, V gene, CDR3 protein, CDR3 DNA. D genes are given only for firm matches. Some rows mark clone size as missing; the rest say once, few, many or name a class of expanded clone.

d_call: TRBD1; j_call: TRBJ2-1; clone_size: few; v_call: TRBV7-2; cdr3_aa: CASSLSISRGWVNEQFF; cdr3_nt: TGTGCCAGCAGCTTATCAATAAGCAGGGGGTGGGTAAATGAGCAGTTCTTC
d_call: TRBD2; j_call: TRBJ2-7; clone_size: -; v_call: TRBV12-3/TRBV12-4; cdr3_aa: CASRKAGGPYEQYF; cdr3_nt: TGTGCCAGCAGGAAGGCGGGGGGGCCGTACGAGCAGTACTTC
d_call: -; j_call: TRBJ2-2; clone_size: many; v_call: TRBV12-3/TRBV12-4; cdr3_aa: CASSFRAGELFF; cdr3_nt: TGTGCCAGCAGTTTTCGAGCCGGGGAGCTGTTTTTT
d_call: TRBD1; j_call: TRBJ1-1; clone_size: many; v_call: TRBV10-2; cdr3_aa: CASSPRGFRAFF; cdr3_nt: TGCGCCAGCAGCCCCAGGGGGTTTAGGGCTTTCTTT
d_call: -; j_call: TRBJ2-3; clone_size: few; v_call: TRBV9; cdr3_aa: CASSVDEDTQYF; cdr3_nt: TGTGCCAGCAGCGTAGATGAAGATACGCAGTATTTT
d_call: -; j_call: TRBJ1-2; clone_size: -; v_call: TRBV6-5; cdr3_aa: CASARAAGGYTF; cdr3_nt: TGTGCCAGCGCCCGGGCCGCTGGGGGCTACACCTTC
d_call: -; j_call: TRBJ1-1; clone_size: few; v_call: TRBV6-1; cdr3_aa: CASSDQGIENTEAFF; cdr3_nt: TGTGCCAGCAGCGACCAGGGTATCGAGAACACTGAAGCTTTCTTT
d_call: TRBD1; j_call: TRBJ2-7; clone_size: few; v_call: TRBV6-5; cdr3_aa: CASRSDRGEGAYEQYF; cdr3_nt: TGTGCCAGCAGGTCGGACAGGGGTGAAGGGGCCTACGAGCAGTACTTC
d_call: -; j_call: TRBJ2-2; clone_size: few; v_call: TRBV6-6; cdr3_aa: CASRNRQGTGELFF; cdr3_nt: TGTGCCAGCAGGAATCGGCAGGGCACCGGGGAGCTGTTTTTT
d_call: -; j_call: TRBJ2-1; clone_size: few; v_call: TRBV29-1; cdr3_aa: CSVETPTGPAGQFF; cdr3_nt: TGCAGCGTTGAAACACCCACCGGGCCCGCGGGGCAGTTCTTC
d_call: -; j_call: TRBJ2-3; clone_size: once; v_call: TRBV6-5; cdr3_aa: CASSYSEDLGTDTQYF; cdr3_nt: TGTGCCAGCAGTTACTCAGAGGATTTGGGCACAGATACGCAGTATTTT
d_call: -; j_call: TRBJ2-6; clone_size: -; v_call: TRBV28; cdr3_aa: CASSSRTSGANVLTF; cdr3_nt: TGTGCCAGCAGTTCCCGGACTTCTGGGGCCAACGTCCTGACTTTC
d_call: TRBD1; j_call: TRBJ1-6; clone_size: -; v_call: TRBV20-1; cdr3_aa: CSARDLQGAALHF; cdr3_nt: TGCAGTGCTAGAGACCTACAGGGGGCGGCCCTCCACTTT
d_call: -; j_call: TRBJ2-2; clone_size: -; v_call: TRBV4-1; cdr3_aa: CASSALPLAVSGELFF; cdr3_nt: TGCGCCAGCAGCGCCCTACCACTAGCTGTGTCCGGGGAGCTGTTTTTT
d_call: -; j_call: TRBJ2-3; clone_size: few; v_call: TRBV7-7; cdr3_aa: CAIGGPGPDTQYF; cdr3_nt: TGTGCCATCGGGGGACCGGGGCCAGATACGCAGTATTTT
d_call: -; j_call: TRBJ1-1; clone_size: few; v_call: TRBV5-1; cdr3_aa: CASSPARGAAFF; cdr3_nt: TGCGCCAGCAGCCCTGCTCGGGGTGCAGCTTTCTTT
d_call: -; j_call: TRBJ2-3; clone_size: many; v_call: TRBV5-1; cdr3_aa: CASSPPQAGTDTQYF; cdr3_nt: TGCGCCAGCAGCCCACCACAAGCGGGCACAGATACGCAGTATTTT
d_call: -; j_call: TRBJ2-5; clone_size: -; v_call: TRBV5-1; cdr3_aa: CASSLGPSEETQYF; cdr3_nt: TGCGCCAGCAGCTTGGGACCCTCGGAAGAGACCCAGTACTTC
d_call: -; j_call: TRBJ2-6; clone_size: few; v_call: TRBV7-8; cdr3_aa: CASSRGASGANVLTF; cdr3_nt: TGTGCCAGCAGCCGAGGGGCCTCTGGGGCCAACGTCCTGACTTTC
d_call: TRBD1; j_call: TRBJ2-7; clone_size: -; v_call: TRBV4-3; cdr3_aa: CASSQSPGQGSEQYF; cdr3_nt: TGCGCCAGCAGCCAAAGTCCGGGACAGGGAAGCGAGCAGTACTTC
d_call: TRBD2; j_call: TRBJ2-3; clone_size: few; v_call: TRBV7-9; cdr3_aa: CASSRRTSGGTDTQYF; cdr3_nt: TGTGCCAGCAGTCGCCGGACTAGCGGGGGAACAGATACGCAGTATTTT
d_call: -; j_call: TRBJ2-5; clone_size: once; v_call: TRBV6-2/TRBV6-3; cdr3_aa: CASSAGTAGGTQYF; cdr3_nt: TGTGCCAGCAGCGCAGGGACGGCCGGAGGGACCCAGTACTTC
d_call: TRBD1; j_call: TRBJ1-2; clone_size: few; v_call: TRBV28; cdr3_aa: CASSLSDRVETF; cdr3_nt: TGTGCCAGCAGCTTATCCGACAGGGTAGAGACCTTC
d_call: -; j_call: TRBJ2-2; clone_size: -; v_call: TRBV4-1; cdr3_aa: CASSQAPGNTGELFF; cdr3_nt: TGCGCCAGCAGCCAAGCCCCAGGGAACACCGGGGAGCTGTTTTTT
d_call: TRBD2; j_call: TRBJ2-2; clone_size: few; v_call: TRBV12-5; cdr3_aa: CACSGGALRTGELFF; cdr3_nt: TGTGCTTGTAGCGGGGGGGCCCTAAGGACCGGGGAGCTGTTTTTT
d_call: TRBD2; j_call: TRBJ2-1; clone_size: -; v_call: TRBV9; cdr3_aa: CASSPWGPGLGIEQFF; cdr3_nt: TGTGCCAGCAGCCCGTGGGGACCGGGACTAGGGATTGAGCAGTTCTTC
d_call: -; j_call: TRBJ1-2; clone_size: few; v_call: TRBV12-3/TRBV12-4; cdr3_aa: CATSREGAYGYTF; cdr3_nt: TGTGCCACCTCTAGGGAGGGAGCCTATGGCTACACCTTC
d_call: -; j_call: TRBJ1-1; clone_size: few; v_call: TRBV6-6; cdr3_aa: CASSYRDPSEWDTEAFF; cdr3_nt: TGTGCCAGCAGTTACCGAGACCCATCGGAATGGGACACTGAAGCTTTCTTT
d_call: -; j_call: TRBJ1-1; clone_size: -; v_call: TRBV12-3/TRBV12-4; cdr3_aa: CASSLMAIEAFF; cdr3_nt: TGTGCCAGCAGTTTAATGGCCATTGAAGCTTTCTTT
d_call: -; j_call: TRBJ1-3; clone_size: many; v_call: TRBV2; cdr3_aa: CASGVNSGNTIYF; cdr3_nt: TGTGCTAGCGGGGTGAACTCTGGAAACACCATATATTTT
d_call: -; j_call: TRBJ2-1; clone_size: -; v_call: TRBV20-1; cdr3_aa: CSARDETGIGIHEQFF; cdr3_nt: TGCAGTGCTAGAGATGAAACAGGGATCGGTATCCATGAGCAGTTCTTC
d_call: TRBD1; j_call: TRBJ1-2; clone_size: few; v_call: TRBV7-9; cdr3_aa: CASSRNRGSNYGYTF; cdr3_nt: TGTGCCAGCAGCCGCAACAGGGGCAGTAACTATGGCTACACCTTC
d_call: -; j_call: TRBJ2-5; clone_size: few; v_call: TRBV6-2/TRBV6-3; cdr3_aa: CASSSVGTLEETQYF; cdr3_nt: TGTGCCAGCAGTTCCGTCGGGACGTTAGAAGAGACCCAGTACTTC
d_call: -; j_call: TRBJ2-3; clone_size: -; v_call: TRBV27; cdr3_aa: CASRLGGAGSTDTQYF; cdr3_nt: TGTGCCAGCAGACTGGGCGGGGCAGGGAGCACAGATACGCAGTATTTT
d_call: TRBD2; j_call: TRBJ2-5; clone_size: -; v_call: TRBV6-6; cdr3_aa: CASSYSPSGGETQYF; cdr3_nt: TGTGCCAGCAGTTACTCCCCTAGCGGGGGTGAGACCCAGTACTTC
d_call: TRBD2; j_call: TRBJ2-2; clone_size: few; v_call: TRBV7-6; cdr3_aa: CASSFGSGAGELFF; cdr3_nt: TGTGCCAGCAGCTTTGGGAGCGGGGCCGGGGAGCTGTTTTTT
d_call: TRBD1; j_call: TRBJ1-2; clone_size: -; v_call: TRBV6-6; cdr3_aa: CASSPTGFGYTF; cdr3_nt: TGTGCCAGCAGCCCGACAGGGTTTGGCTACACCTTC
d_call: -; j_call: TRBJ1-1; clone_size: -; v_call: TRBV9; cdr3_aa: CASSVGVGGSTEAFF; cdr3_nt: TGTGCCAGCAGCGTAGGGGTCGGCGGGAGCACTGAAGCTTTCTTT
d_call: -; j_call: TRBJ2-7; clone_size: few; v_call: TRBV6-2/TRBV6-3; cdr3_aa: CASSSIRTGIYEQYF; cdr3_nt: TGTGCCAGCAGTAGTATTAGGACGGGTATCTACGAGCAGTACTTC
d_call: -; j_call: TRBJ2-3; clone_size: -; v_call: TRBV14; cdr3_aa: CASSQVVLGTQYF; cdr3_nt: TGTGCCAGCAGCCAAGTAGTCTTAGGAACGCAGTATTTT
d_call: TRBD2; j_call: TRBJ2-7; clone_size: -; v_call: TRBV12-3/TRBV12-4; cdr3_aa: CASRSSGTTYEQYF; cdr3_nt: TGTGCCAGCAGGTCGTCCGGGACTACATACGAGCAGTACTTC
d_call: -; j_call: TRBJ1-1; clone_size: few; v_call: TRBV20-1; cdr3_aa: CSADLMNTEAFF; cdr3_nt: TGCAGTGCGGATTTAATGAACACTGAAGCTTTCTTT
d_call: -; j_call: TRBJ1-2; clone_size: few; v_call: TRBV7-2; cdr3_aa: CASSMDAGRGYTF; cdr3_nt: TGTGCCAGCAGCATGGACGCGGGAAGGGGCTACACCTTC
d_call: TRBD2; j_call: TRBJ2-3; clone_size: few; v_call: TRBV9; cdr3_aa: CASSVVPAGGADTQYF; cdr3_nt: TGTGCCAGCAGCGTAGTGCCAGCGGGGGGCGCGGATACGCAGTATTTT
d_call: -; j_call: TRBJ1-1; clone_size: few; v_call: TRBV27; cdr3_aa: CASSLLNTRGTEAFF; cdr3_nt: TGTGCCAGCAGTTTACTTAACACAAGAGGGACTGAAGCTTTCTTT
d_call: -; j_call: TRBJ2-2; clone_size: -; v_call: TRBV6-2/TRBV6-3; cdr3_aa: CASSYSPEPPSGELFF; cdr3_nt: TGTGCCAGCAGTTACTCACCCGAACCACCTTCCGGGGAGCTGTTTTTT
d_call: -; j_call: TRBJ1-1; clone_size: many; v_call: TRBV15; cdr3_aa: CATSRDLRGAFF; cdr3_nt: TGTGCCACCAGCAGAGATCTGCGGGGGGCTTTCTTT
d_call: -; j_call: TRBJ1-1; clone_size: few; v_call: TRBV5-1; cdr3_aa: CASSLDRGFKTEAFF; cdr3_nt: TGCGCCAGCAGCTTGGATAGGGGGTTTAAAACTGAAGCTTTCTTT
d_call: -; j_call: TRBJ2-7; clone_size: -; v_call: TRBV18; cdr3_aa: CASSPAPSYEQYF; cdr3_nt: TGTGCCAGCTCACCAGCTCCCTCCTACGAGCAGTACTTC
d_call: -; j_call: TRBJ1-5; clone_size: few; v_call: TRBV6-1; cdr3_aa: CASSEAHDQPQHF; cdr3_nt: TGTGCCAGCAGTGAAGCACATGATCAGCCCCAGCATTTT
d_call: -; j_call: TRBJ2-1; clone_size: many; v_call: TRBV30; cdr3_aa: CAWSVAGTHYYNEQFF; cdr3_nt: TGTGCCTGGAGTGTAGCTGGGACTCACTACTACAATGAGCAGTTCTTC
d_call: -; j_call: TRBJ1-1; clone_size: few; v_call: TRBV20-1; cdr3_aa: CSARRDTRNTEAFF; cdr3_nt: TGCAGTGCTCGCCGGGACACTAGGAACACTGAAGCTTTCTTT
d_call: -; j_call: TRBJ2-2; clone_size: -; v_call: TRBV4-1; cdr3_aa: CASTLRGGQGGTGELFF; cdr3_nt: TGCGCCAGCACCCTACGGGGGGGACAGGGTGGAACCGGGGAGCTGTTTTTT
d_call: -; j_call: TRBJ1-1; clone_size: -; v_call: TRBV15; cdr3_aa: CATSRTREGAEAFF; cdr3_nt: TGTGCCACCAGCCGAACTCGGGAGGGGGCTGAAGCTTTCTTT
d_call: TRBD1; j_call: TRBJ1-2; clone_size: few; v_call: TRBV2; cdr3_aa: CASGAQGANYGYTF; cdr3_nt: TGTGCCAGCGGAGCCCAGGGGGCTAACTATGGCTACACCTTC
d_call: -; j_call: TRBJ2-5; clone_size: many; v_call: TRBV29-1; cdr3_aa: CSVMSPGETQYF; cdr3_nt: TGCAGCGTGATGAGCCCGGGAGAGACCCAGTACTTC
d_call: -; j_call: TRBJ2-1; clone_size: -; v_call: TRBV5-1; cdr3_aa: CASSLAGRDNEQFF; cdr3_nt: TGCGCCAGCAGCTTGGCCGGGCGGGATAATGAGCAGTTCTTC
d_call: -; j_call: TRBJ2-5; clone_size: few; v_call: TRBV5-1; cdr3_aa: CASSPGDWETQYF; cdr3_nt: TGCGCCAGCAGCCCAGGGGATTGGGAGACCCAGTACTTC
d_call: TRBD1; j_call: TRBJ2-7; clone_size: -; v_call: TRBV9; cdr3_aa: CASSPSGRTGLGDGHEQYF; cdr3_nt: TGTGCCAGCAGCCCAAGCGGTCGGACAGGGCTTGGGGATGGTCACGAGCAGTACTTC
d_call: TRBD1; j_call: TRBJ2-2; clone_size: -; v_call: TRBV5-1; cdr3_aa: CASSMNRGSTGELFF; cdr3_nt: TGCGCCAGCAGCATGAACAGGGGATCCACCGGGGAGCTGTTTTTT